This passage covers 9 T cell receptor beta chains from one sample sequenced in a study of T-cell reconstitution after alpha-beta-depleted transplantation in children. A library of TCRbeta sequences, prepared with unique molecular identifiers, was generated. TCRdb ran MiXCR on the PCR reads and lists one entry per CDR3 protein. The repertoire holds hundreds of thousands of distinct CDR3 sequences, with under 25% as singletons. The sequencing used PBMCs, mostly from graft donor cells, collected 360 days after TCRalphabeta/CD19-depleted stem cell transplant. These receptors originate from a boy under two years old who had a stem cell transplant for acute myeloid leukemia, so the T cells may come from the graft donor.

This chain joins TRBV2 and TRBJ2-7; a possible D gene is TRBD2 (5 bases). V lost 3 bases and J lost 1, with 10 bases in between. The CDR3 length is 14 residues. Germline CDR1 SNHLY, CDR2 FYNNEI. The CDR3 DNA reads as TGTGCCAGCAGTGAGAGGGCAGTATCCTACGAGCAGTACTTC. It codes for CASSERAVSYEQYF.

This clonotype was recorded many times. This chain uses TRBV15 with TRBJ2-1; TRBD1 agrees at 10 bases. The J segment lost 8 bases and the V segment lost 4 bases, leaving 5 bases of the junction unmatched. Looked up from germline, CDR1 is LNHNV and CDR2 is YYDKDF (reference sequence). The CDR3 length is 14 residues. CDR3 sequence (DNA): TGTGCCACCAGCAAAGACAGGGGGCGCGATGAGCAGTTCTTC. The encoded protein is CATSKDRGRDEQFF.

In its sample, this clonotype was seen a few times. This chain joins TRBV3-1 and TRBJ2-7; 13 bases map to TRBD2. From germline, CDR1 is LGHDT and CDR2 YNNKEL (reference sequence). Trimming took 4 bases from V and 6 from J; bases not matched to a gene: 6. The CDR3 sequence is 15 residues long. The CDR3 reads CASSPTSGGAGEQYV. CDR3 coding DNA: TGTGCCAGCAGCCCAACTAGCGGGGGGGCAGGCGAGCAGTACGTC.

The sample holds one count of this clonotype. V is TRBV9 and J is TRBJ2-2, with D perhaps TRBD1 (6 bases). CDR1 SGDLS and CDR2 YYNGEE come from the germline V gene. V lost 2 bases, J lost 5 bases, and 13 bases lay in between. This CDR3 is 15 amino acids long. The CDR3 sequence: CASSVLGAITGELFF. In nucleotides, the CDR3 is TGTGCCAGCAGCGTGTTGGGGGCGATAACCGGGGAGCTGTTTTTT.

The chain joins TRBV12-3 or TRBV12-4 to TRBJ1-1, with 10 bases that match TRBD1. V shed 6 bases, J shed 10 bases, and the junction held 2 bases outside the gene matches. CDR3 length equals 11 residues. CDR3 protein: CASRGQGRAFF. CDR3 bases: TGTGCCAGCAGGGGACAGGGGCGAGCTTTCTTT.

This clonotype occurred once. V usage is TRBV5-1 and J usage is TRBJ2-3; TRBD2 aligns across 9 bases. Germline loops: CDR1 SGHRS, CDR2 YFSETQ. The CDR3 length is 16 residues. Trimming cost V 4 bases and J 3 bases; bases outside gene matches: 9. The CDR3 DNA reads TGCGCCAGCAGCCTTCCCGCTAGCGGGGATACAGATACGCAGTATTTT. Its translation is CASSLPASGDTDTQYF.

The rearrangement uses TRBV4-2 and TRBJ2-7; tentative D call: TRBD1 (6 bases). The CDR3 totals 13 residues. CDR1 and CDR2 (germline): LGHNA, YNFKEQ. V was trimmed by 1 base and J by 3 bases, leaving 7 bases between them. The CDR3 bases are TGTGCCAGCAGCCAAGTACAGGGCTACGAGCAGTACGTC. This sequence encodes CASSQVQGYEQYV.

This clonotype was counted ten times or more. Compared with germline, one end of the junction differs, possibly owing to a read error. The chain recombines TRBV20-1 with TRBJ2-5, with 10 bases that match TRBD2. This CDR3 has 15 amino acids. CDR1 DFQATT and CDR2 SNEGSKA come from the germline V gene (reference sequence). The CDR3 DNA is TGCAGTGCTAGTCGGGTAGCGGGGGGCCAAGAGGCCCAGTACTTC. Translating gives CSASRVAGGQEAQYF.

The chain uses TRBV6-1 and TRBJ1-4; D is unresolved. Trimming pared 2 bases from V and 8 bases from J, leaving 15 bases between. The CDR3 length is 15 residues. Germline CDR1 MNHNS, CDR2 SASEGT. This CDR3 is CASSELQSGGEKLFF. CDR3 sequence (DNA): TGTGCCAGCAGTGAATTGCAGTCGGGAGGGGAAAAACTGTTTTTT.